This T cell receptor beta chain appears in the sequencing data of a study of T cells after yellow fever vaccination. From the 5' RACE reads, TCRdb called clonotypes with MiXCR, one entry per CDR3 protein. The table shows about 240,000 distinct CDR3 sequences, with less than 8.5% occurring only once. With respect to this clonotype: Its antigen is still unknown.

The CDR3 runs 15 residues. V lost 2 bases and J lost 6; bases outside the gene matches: 3. Study-level results: Contaminants from the bulk population, in the form of abundant clonotypes, could be found in FACS-sorted repertoires. The booster response re-showed most primary clones: around 95% CD4, around 87% CD8.

The J gene is TRBJ2-7, the V gene TRBV12-3 or TRBV12-4; 14 bases fit TRBD2. This TCR was sampled from a man under 40 who received the YFV17D yellow fever vaccine. The sample was CD4+ T cells sorted from PBMCs, taken 15 days after the yellow fever booster vaccination. CDR3 sequence reads: CASSLMGLAGAEQYF. The CDR3 coding sequence is TGTGCCAGCAGTTTAATGGGACTAGCGGGAGCCGAGCAGTACTTC.